Included here is one TCR beta chain sequence, with context. No antigen is known for it. Sequencing used immunoSEQ multiplex PCR; TCRdb keeps in-frame clones, though not all of them. The sample records 250,000 to 350,000 clones, around nine tenths being singletons. This CDR3 has 16 residues. J was trimmed by 2 bases and V by 2 bases; bases with no gene match: 4. Germline CDR1 reads MNHEY; CDR2 reads SVGAGI. The record originates from a study of cytomegalovirus exposure and HLA in healthy donors. Broader study findings: The study labeled 170 or so TCR beta chains cytomegalovirus-associated. TCR sequences were mostly rare, though some public TCRs occurred in many donors.

This sequence was found in a woman between 18 and 30 years old in good health and CMV-seronegative. Sequencing input: PBMCs. V usage is TRBV6-5 and J usage is TRBJ2-7; 12 bases align to TRBD1. The CDR3 DNA sequence: TGTGCCAGCAGTTACCCCGGGACAGGGGGCCCCTACGAGCAGTACTTC. This translates into CASSYPGTGGPYEQYF.